The clone carrying this TCR beta chain has ten or more counts. Its antigen is undetermined. TCRdb re-called the reads with MiXCR, one entry per CDR3 protein. The table records 27,000 or so distinct CDR3 sequences, about 19% of them present only once. The CDR3 runs to 15 residues. Germline CDR1 reads LNHDA; CDR2 reads SQIVND (reference sequence). Trimming took 7 bases from V and 0 from J, leaving 13 bases between them. This specimen belongs to a study of T cell repertoires in cytomegalovirus infection. The specimen comprised CD8+ T cells from cultured PBMCs, sampled from culture after CMV antigen stimulation. This sequence joins TRBV19 and TRBJ1-5, with D possibly TRBD1 on 6 matching bases. The sequence was collected from a human donor in good health (CMV status not recorded). Some clones in this sample may be carry-over from other donors' samples. The CDR3 protein is CASNTGTNSNQPQHF. CDR3 sequence (DNA): TGTGCCAGTAATACCGGGACAAATAGCAATCAGCCCCAGCATTTT.